Below, 25 T cell receptor beta chains from the same sample are listed, as sequenced in a study of cytomegalovirus exposure and HLA in healthy donors. The study ran its PCR with 60 Vbeta and 13 Jbeta primers. Method: immunoSEQ multiplex PCR; TCRdb's copy keeps in-frame clones and lacks some. This table holds about 200,000 clones, 82% found once. Input material: PBMCs. The receptors come from a boy between 2 and 10 years old in good health and CMV-seronegative.

The J gene is TRBJ2-5, the V gene TRBV2; D is perhaps TRBD1 (6 bases). The CDR3 totals 15 residues. V gave up 6 bases and J gave up 2 bases, with 16 bases separating them. CDR1 SNHLY and CDR2 FYNNEI come from the germline V gene. CDR3 in DNA: TGTGCCAGCAGCCGTGCGGACAGACCTCAAGAGACCCAGTACTTC. Translated: CASSRADRPQETQYF.

The chain uses TRBV19 and TRBJ2-3; 8 nucleotides match TRBD1. V shed 4 bases and J 1 base; nucleotides not matched to a gene: 7. Germline loops: CDR1 LNHDA, CDR2 SQIVND (reference sequence). The CDR3 runs to 16 residues. The CDR3 protein is CASSTNPGQGTDTQYF. CDR3 in DNA: TGTGCCAGTAGTACCAATCCGGGACAGGGCACAGATACGCAGTATTTT.

This clone was counted a single time. Here the CDR3 reads CASSPIWLAETYEQYF. The CDR3 DNA reads as TGTGCCAGCTCTCCAATTTGGCTGGCGGAGACCTACGAGCAGTACTTC. The chain uses TRBV18 and TRBJ2-7; D remains ambiguous. The V gene's germline CDR1 is KGHSH and CDR2 LQKENI. The CDR3 is made up of 16 amino acids. V was cut by 6 bases and J by 2 bases, with 20 bases left in between.

The CDR3 bases are TGTGCCAGCAGCTTGCAAGACAGGCGACAAACTCCCTATGGCTACACCTTC. This translates into CASSLQDRRQTPYGYTF. The chain combines TRBV5-6 with TRBJ1-2; weak D call: TRBD1 (6 bases). CDR3 length: 17 residues. The germline V and J ends were trimmed by 1 base and 4 bases, with 20 bases remaining between them. Looked up from germline, CDR1 is SGHDT and CDR2 is YYEEEE.

This clone was observed a single time. This chain uses TRBV2 with TRBJ1-1; possibly TRBD1 for D (5 bases). Germline V gives CDR1 SNHLY, CDR2 FYNNEI. CDR3 length: 13 amino acids. V shed 7 bases and J shed 7 bases, with 16 bases lying between them. The CDR3 spells CASNYDRTLEAFF. The CDR3 nucleotides are TGTGCCAGCAATTATGACAGAACCCTTGAAGCTTTCTTT.

This clone was picked up a small number of times. The chain is built from TRBV4-1 and TRBJ1-1; the D gene is possibly TRBD1 (6 bases). Germline V gives CDR1 MGHRA, CDR2 YSYEKL. The V end lost 0 bases, the J end lost 1 base, and 9 bases lay between the germline ends. There are 15 residues in the CDR3. The CDR3 here is CASSQDRGANTEAFF. As DNA, the CDR3 is TGCGCCAGCAGCCAAGATCGGGGGGCGAACACTGAAGCTTTCTTT.

The chain recombines TRBV4-3 with TRBJ2-2; 7 positions agree with TRBD2. The V and J ends lost 6 bases and 3 bases, in that order; junction bases with no gene match: 10. Germline CDR1 reads LGHNA; CDR2 reads YSLEER. The CDR3 is 16 amino acids. CDR3 in DNA: TGCGCCAGCAGTACCAGCGGGACCCCGGACACCGGGGAGCTGTTTTTT. Translation: CASSTSGTPDTGELFF.

V usage is TRBV15 and J usage is TRBJ1-1; D gene unclear. Deletions cut 1 base from V and 10 bases from J, with 10 bases between. This CDR3 contains 12 residues. Germline values: CDR1 LNHNV, CDR2 YYDKDF (reference sequence). This chain's CDR3 is CATSRGPEGAFF. CDR3 DNA: TGTGCCACCAGCAGAGGTCCCGAGGGAGCTTTCTTT.

The chain uses TRBV7-6 and TRBJ1-2; possibly TRBD1 for D (6 bases). The V end lost 4 bases, the J end lost 4 bases, and 16 bases lay between the germline ends. The CDR3 covers 15 residues. Germline-derived CDR1 and CDR2 are SGHVS and FNYEAQ. This chain's CDR3 is CASSSGAGAFYGYTF. Written as DNA, the CDR3 is TGTGCCAGCAGCTCTGGGGCAGGGGCCTTCTATGGCTACACCTTC.

This chain links TRBV15 with TRBJ2-1, with TRBD2 matching 10 bases. The CDR3 totals 15 residues. The germline V gene has CDR1 LNHNV and CDR2 YYDKDF (reference sequence). Losses at the gene ends were 5 bases for V and 2 bases for J; bases not matched to a gene: 3. The CDR3 region has the DNA TGTGCCACCAGCCAAAGCGGGGGGGCCTACAATGAGCAGTTCTTC. This codes for CATSQSGGAYNEQFF.

V and J are TRBV5-1 and TRBJ2-7, with TRBD2 identical over 12 bases. The CDR3 is made up of 16 amino acids. V lost 3 bases and J lost 2; bases outside the gene matches: 6. Germline loops: CDR1 SGHRS, CDR2 YFSETQ. The CDR3 DNA reads as TGCGCCAGCAGCTATTCTACTAGCGGGGGGACCTACGAGCAGTACTTC. Translation: CASSYSTSGGTYEQYF.

The rearrangement links TRBV18 to TRBJ2-1; 10 bases agree with TRBD2. Looked up from germline, CDR1 is KGHSH and CDR2 is LQKENI. With V trimmed by 2 bases and J by 7 bases, 11 bases remained unmatched. The CDR3 loop spans 17 amino acids. The CDR3 is CASSPSAVSGGDNEQFF. The CDR3 DNA is TGTGCCAGCTCACCAAGCGCGGTGAGCGGGGGGGATAATGAGCAGTTCTTC.

The genes are TRBV30 and TRBJ1-5; D possibly corresponds to TRBD1 (6 bases). This CDR3 has 15 amino acids. Germline CDR1 and CDR2: GTSNPN and SVGIG (reference sequence). Trimming cost V 0 bases and J 3 bases, with 12 bases left between them. CDR3 DNA: TGTGCCTGGAGTGTCCGACAGGCCCTCAATCAGCCCCAGCATTTT. The encoded protein is CAWSVRQALNQPQHF. The full variable domain, completed using reference TRBV30 and TRBJ1-5, is SQTIHQWPATLVQPVGSPLSLECTVEGTSNPNLYWYRQAAGRGLQLLFYSVGIGQISSEVPQNLSASRPQDRQFILSSKKLLLSDSGFYLCAWSVRQALNQPQHFGDGTRLSIL.

The CDR3 here is CASSLVTDTQYF. Here the CDR3 DNA reads TGTGCCAGCAGCTTAGTAACAGATACGCAGTATTTT. This chain uses TRBV11-2 with TRBJ2-3; D remains unclear. The V gene lost 1 base and the J gene lost 3 bases, with 2 bases spanning the gap. CDR3 size: 12 residues. From germline, CDR1 is SGHAT and CDR2 FQNNGV.

The gene calls are TRBV4-3 and TRBJ2-1, with TRBD2 matching 10 bases. Looked up from germline, CDR1 is LGHNA and CDR2 is YSLEER. The CDR3 covers 15 residues. Trimming cost V 4 bases and J 7 bases; bases outside gene matches: 7. This CDR3 is CASSLLAGWKNEQFF. In DNA form, the CDR3 reads TGCGCCAGCAGCCTACTAGCGGGGTGGAAAAATGAGCAGTTCTTC.

The chain combines TRBV11-3 with TRBJ2-1, with a possible D match to TRBD2 (5 bases). Deletions cut 3 bases from V and 3 bases from J, with 9 bases between. CDR3 length: 14 amino acids. CDR1 and CDR2 (germline): SGHNT, YENEEA. In nucleotides, the CDR3 is TGTGCCAGCAGCTTTGGCGGGCTCTACAATGAGCAGTTCTTC. Amino acid sequence: CASSFGGLYNEQFF.

The chain recombines TRBV7-9 with TRBJ1-3; a possible D gene is TRBD1 (5 bases). Between the trimmed V and J ends, which lost 3 bases and 8 bases, there was a span of 14 bases. Looked up from germline, CDR1 is SEHNR and CDR2 is FQNEAQ (reference sequence). The CDR3 contains 14 residues. In DNA form, the CDR3 reads TGTGCCAGCAGCTTGGGGGACTTTGCAGACACCATATATTTT. This gives the protein CASSLGDFADTIYF.

The chain recombines TRBV19 with TRBJ1-5, with 8 bases lining up with TRBD1. Per the germline V gene, CDR1 is LNHDA and CDR2 is SQIVND (reference sequence). With 5 bases clipped from V and 3 bases from J, the junction kept 6 bases outside the gene matches. The CDR3 runs to 15 residues. The CDR3: CASSLRDRPNQPQHF. The DNA of the CDR3 is TGTGCCAGTAGTCTCCGGGACAGGCCCAATCAGCCCCAGCATTTT.

The V gene is TRBV7-2, the J gene TRBJ1-2; D gene ambiguous. Trimming removed 3 bases at V and 7 bases at J, with 15 bases between. The germline gives CDR1 SGHTA, CDR2 FQGNSA. The CDR3 is 14 residues long. Here the CDR3 reads CASSFSADSLGYTF. The CDR3 bases are TGTGCCAGCAGCTTTTCTGCGGATTCTCTTGGCTACACCTTC.

The V call is TRBV18, the J call TRBJ2-4; possible D gene TRBD1, 5 bases. The V gene's germline CDR1 is KGHSH and CDR2 LQKENI. V dropped 6 bases and J dropped 6 bases, with 18 bases sitting between them. This CDR3 comprises 15 residues. CDR3 protein: CASSTKQGGGNIQYF. CDR3 nucleotide sequence: TGTGCCAGCTCCACCAAGCAGGGTGGCGGAAACATTCAGTACTTC.

This chain links TRBV6-6 with TRBJ1-4, with a possible D match to TRBD1 (5 bases). This CDR3 contains 13 residues. The germline V gene encodes CDR1 MNHNY and CDR2 SVGAGI (reference sequence). Trimming removed 4 bases at V and 6 bases at J, with 9 bases between. CDR3 residues: CASSLEGHEKLFF. In DNA, the CDR3 is TGTGCCAGCAGTTTGGAGGGGCATGAAAAACTGTTTTTT.

This chain links TRBV29-1 with TRBJ1-1; D is unclear. Looked up from germline, CDR1 is SQVTM and CDR2 is ANQGSEA. The ends were cut back, 4 bases at V and 6 bases at J, with 12 bases in the middle. There are 12 residues in the CDR3. In nucleotides, the CDR3 is TGCAGCGTTGTAACGGGGTTCGCTGAAGCTTTCTTT. It encodes CSVVTGFAEAFF.

This chain connects TRBV2 to TRBJ2-7; 7 bases fit TRBD2. V gave up 8 bases and J gave up 8 bases; unmatched junction bases: 6. The germline V gene has CDR1 SNHLY and CDR2 FYNNEI. CDR3 length: 11 amino acids. For the CDR3, the DNA is TGTGCCAGCGGCCCCGGGACTAAGCAGTACTTC. This gives the protein CASGPGTKQYF.

The J gene is TRBJ1-6, the V gene TRBV7-9; no firm D call. This CDR3 contains 15 residues. The germline gives CDR1 SEHNR, CDR2 FQNEAQ (reference sequence). V was pared by 1 base and J by 9 bases, with 13 bases between. The CDR3 here is CASSLGASVGSPLHF. The DNA of the CDR3 is TGTGCCAGCAGCTTAGGAGCGTCGGTGGGTTCACCCCTCCACTTT.

Of note for this clone: The germline gene is not matched at one end of the junction; a read error may be the cause. The genes are TRBV19 and TRBJ1-5, with 8 bases identical to TRBD1. The CDR3 consists of 14 residues. Germline assignment: CDR1 LNHDA and CDR2 SQIVND (reference sequence). The DNA of the CDR3 is TGTGCCAGTAGGATAGGGACAGGAGGCCAGCCCCAGCATTTT. Translated, it gives CASRIGTGGQPQHF.